These 20 T cell receptor beta chains were sequenced from one sample in a study of blood T cell repertoires in COVID-19. The repertoire was sequenced with immunoSEQ multiplex PCR; TCRdb's copy has only in-frame clones and lacks some. The table has about 190,000 clones, about 78% seen once. Sequenced material: PBMCs or T cells enriched from blood (not recorded which). The receptor set was obtained from a woman between 45 and 65 years old who had recovered from COVID-19.

DNA of the CDR3: TGTGCCAGCAGCGGCACAGGGGGCAGGGAGACCCAGTACTTC. Amino acids: CASSGTGGRETQYF. The V and J genes are TRBV5-6 and TRBJ2-5; TRBD1 agrees at 9 bases. In germline, CDR1 is SGHDT, CDR2 YYEEEE. This CDR3 has 14 amino acids. Trimming at V came to 4 bases and at J to 5 bases, leaving 6 bases not matched to a gene.

CDR3: CASSFTGTDTQYF. The CDR3 bases are TGTGCCAGCAGCTTTACAGGGACAGATACGCAGTATTTT. The chain employs TRBV7-2 and TRBJ2-3; D is possibly TRBD1 (6 bases). The ends were cut back, 3 bases at V and 3 bases at J, with 7 bases in the middle. This CDR3 has 13 residues. Germline CDR1 and CDR2: SGHTA and FQGNSA.

This chain uses TRBV7-9 with TRBJ2-7; no firm D call. The CDR3 loop spans 12 amino acids. V gave up 5 bases and J gave up 3 bases, with 8 bases separating them. Germline-derived CDR1 and CDR2 are SEHNR and FQNEAQ (reference sequence). CDR3 region: CASSPGIYEQYF. The CDR3 nucleotides are TGTGCCAGCAGCCCCGGTATCTACGAGCAGTACTTC.

The V call is TRBV7-8, the J call TRBJ1-5; D ambiguous. The germline V gene has CDR1 SGHVS and CDR2 FQNEAQ. Trimming took off 3 bases at V and 0 bases at J, with 9 bases between the two ends. CDR3 size: 15 residues. The chain's CDR3 is CASSFTENSNQPQHF. CDR3 nucleotide sequence: TGTGCCAGCAGCTTTACGGAGAATAGCAATCAGCCCCAGCATTTT.

The V and J genes are TRBV19 and TRBJ2-2; 10 positions match TRBD2. Trimming took 4 bases from V and 7 from J; bases not matched to a gene: 6. CDR1 LNHDA and CDR2 SQIVND come from the germline V gene (reference sequence). The CDR3 totals 15 residues. The CDR3 is CASSTEREGSGELFF. DNA of the CDR3: TGTGCCAGTAGTACGGAGCGGGAGGGGAGCGGGGAGCTGTTTTTT. The variable domain in full, with the rest retrieved from reference TRBV19 and TRBJ2-2, is DGGITQSPKYLFRKEGQNVTLSCEQNLNHDAMYWYRQDPGQGLRLIYYSQIVNDFQKGDIAEGYSVSREKKESFPLTVTSAQKNPTAFYLCASSTEREGSGELFFGEGSRLTVL.

This sequence joins TRBV7-3 and TRBJ2-1; the match to TRBD2 covers 15 bases. Per the germline V gene, CDR1 is SGHTA and CDR2 is FQGTGA. The CDR3 totals 17 residues. The ends lost 4 bases at V and 3 bases at J; junction bases unmatched: 4. The CDR3 coding sequence is TGTGCCAGCAGCTCAGGGACTAGCGGGAGGATCTACAATGAGCAGTTCTTC. This codes for CASSSGTSGRIYNEQFF.

The J gene is TRBJ1-2, the V gene TRBV7-3; no clear D gene. CDR1 SGHTA and CDR2 FQGTGA come from the germline V gene. The CDR3 is 13 amino acids. Trimming took 5 bases from V and 4 from J, leaving 11 bases between them. DNA for the CDR3: TGTGCCAGCAGCCCAGAGGGCGGCTATGGCTACACCTTC. As protein: CASSPEGGYGYTF.

The rearrangement links TRBV20-1 to TRBJ2-7; 8 nucleotides line up with TRBD2. J gave up 7 bases and V 1 base, and 0 bases lay outside the gene matches. Germline V lookup: CDR1 DFQATT, CDR2 SNEGSKA (reference sequence). The CDR3 contains 11 residues. This chain's CDR3 is CSARGGGEQYF. DNA of the CDR3: TGCAGTGCTAGAGGCGGGGGGGAGCAGTACTTC.

This clone was observed a single time. The V call is TRBV7-9, the J call TRBJ1-1; 8 nucleotides agree with TRBD1. J gave up 4 bases and V 4 bases, and 2 bases lay outside the gene matches. CDR1 and CDR2 (germline): SEHNR, FQNEAQ (reference sequence). The CDR3 length is 13 residues. CDR3 in DNA: TGTGCCAGCAGCTCACAGGGGGGCACTGAAGCTTTCTTT. This sequence encodes CASSSQGGTEAFF. Full variable domain (outside the CDR3, taken from reference TRBV7-9 and TRBJ1-1): DTGVSQNPRHKITKRGQNVTFRCDPISEHNRLYWYRQTLGQGPEFLTYFQNEAQLEKSRLLSDRFSAERPKGSFSTLEIQRTEQGDSAMYLCASSSQGGTEAFFGQGTRLTVV.

The chain combines TRBV7-2 with TRBJ1-4; TRBD1 is a possible D gene (6 bases). The germline V gene encodes CDR1 SGHTA and CDR2 FQGNSA. The CDR3 contains 16 residues. V was pared by 5 bases and J by 8 bases, with 21 bases between. The CDR3 sequence: CASSLSGGAVSEKLFF. In DNA, the CDR3 is TGTGCCAGCAGCCTCTCCGGGGGGGCGGTCAGCGAAAAACTGTTTTTT.

This rearrangement joins TRBV28 to TRBJ2-7; 7 nucleotides match TRBD2. CDR3 length: 19 amino acids. From germline, CDR1 is MDHEN and CDR2 SYDVKM. Losses at the gene ends were 3 bases for V and 9 bases for J; bases not matched to a gene: 26. CDR3 DNA sequence: TGTGCCAGCAGTTTTACCGGACACGGCGTGACTAGCAGGTCTCAGGGGCAGTACTTC. Translating it yields CASSFTGHGVTSRSQGQYF.

The V call is TRBV2, the J call TRBJ2-7, with 7 bases that match TRBD1. Germline V gene lookup returns CDR1 SNHLY and CDR2 FYNNEI. The J segment lost 0 bases and the V segment lost 3 bases, leaving 8 bases of the junction unmatched. The CDR3 runs to 16 residues. CDR3 in DNA: TGTGCCAGCAGTGAGCTGGGGACAGCACTCTCCTACGAGCAGTACTTC. Its translation is CASSELGTALSYEQYF.

This clone has just one count. The V and J genes are TRBV19 and TRBJ1-3; TRBD1 aligns across 8 bases. This CDR3 is built from 14 residues. Germline loops: CDR1 LNHDA, CDR2 SQIVND (reference sequence). V lost 9 bases to trimming and J lost 4 bases; unmatched junction nucleotides: 8. CDR3 nucleotides: TGTGCCAGCCACCTTGGGACAGGCGGAAACACCATATATTTT. The encoded protein is CASHLGTGGNTIYF. The full variable domain, in which reference TRBV19 and TRBJ1-3 provide the parts outside the CDR3, is DGGITQSPKYLFRKEGQNVTLSCEQNLNHDAMYWYRQDPGQGLRLIYYSQIVNDFQKGDIAEGYSVSREKKESFPLTVTSAQKNPTAFYLCASHLGTGGNTIYFGEGSWLTVV.

J is TRBJ1-2 and V is TRBV18; no clear D gene. Germline V lookup: CDR1 KGHSH, CDR2 LQKENI. Trimming took off 2 bases at V and 6 bases at J, with 7 bases between the two ends. The CDR3 length is 12 residues. CDR3 amino acids: CASSPGLDGYTF. The CDR3 bases are TGTGCCAGCTCACCAGGGCTGGATGGCTACACCTTC.

This chain links TRBV6-5 with TRBJ1-4; D not resolved. The CDR3 is 12 residues long. Per the germline V gene, CDR1 is MNHEY and CDR2 is SVGAGI. V lost 5 bases, J lost 7 bases, and 8 bases lay in between. The CDR3 DNA follows: TGTGCCAGCAGTAATCTCGGTGAAAAACTGTTTTTT. Translation gives CASSNLGEKLFF.

V is TRBV27 and J is TRBJ2-7; D gene unclear. Germline-derived CDR1 and CDR2 are MNHEY and SMNVEV (reference sequence). Between the trimmed V and J ends, which lost 0 bases and 4 bases, there was a span of 10 bases. The CDR3 totals 14 residues. The CDR3 protein is CASSLSGTFYEQYF. CDR3 nucleotides: TGTGCCAGCAGTTTATCGGGCACGTTTTACGAGCAGTACTTC.

J is TRBJ2-7 and V is TRBV6-2 or TRBV6-3; tentatively, D is TRBD1 (6 bases). The CDR3 runs 13 residues. The V end lost 4 bases, the J end lost 3 bases, and 10 bases lay between the germline ends. CDR1 and CDR2 from the germline V gene are MNHEY and SVGEGT. The CDR3 DNA is TGTGCCAGCAGTTGGGGGCACAGCTACGAGCAGTACTTC. Translation: CASSWGHSYEQYF.

The V call is TRBV11-2, the J call TRBJ2-2; 7 nucleotides agree with TRBD2. V shed 3 bases and J 1 base; nucleotides not matched to a gene: 2. The CDR3 sequence is 15 residues long. Germline V gene data show CDR1 as SGHAT and CDR2 as FQNNGV. The CDR3 DNA reads TGTGCCAGCAGCTTCGGGGGGAGGAACACCGGGGAGCTGTTTTTT. Residues: CASSFGGRNTGELFF.

V is TRBV5-1 and J is TRBJ1-6, with D unclear. Germline V CDR1 and CDR2: SGHRS, YFSETQ. The CDR3 is 17 residues long. Between the trimmed V and J ends, which lost 4 bases and 4 bases, there was a span of 18 bases. The CDR3 region is CASSPMGSQYYNSPLHF. The CDR3, as DNA: TGCGCCAGCAGCCCCATGGGCAGTCAATATTATAATTCACCCCTCCACTTT.

The genes are TRBV5-1 and TRBJ2-3, with a possible D match to TRBD1 (6 bases). This CDR3 is built from 15 residues. The germline V gene has CDR1 SGHRS and CDR2 YFSETQ. The V and J ends lost 2 bases and 4 bases respectively, with 14 bases between them. The CDR3 sequence is CASSLQGESADTQYF. The CDR3 DNA reads TGCGCCAGCAGCTTACAGGGTGAAAGTGCAGATACGCAGTATTTT.